The 13 T cell receptor beta chains given below trace back to one sample, sequenced in a study of response to subunit inactivated influenza vaccine. MiXCR, run by TCRdb on the RT-PCR reads, gives a single entry per CDR3 protein. The sample lists around 710,000 distinct CDR3 sequences, roughly 14% occurring once. The sample here was PBMCs from blood, taken approximately 15 days before vaccination. The receptors shown here come from a man aged 45-65 years who received an inactivated influenza vaccine.

The J gene is TRBJ2-7, the V gene TRBV7-9; D gene ambiguous. V was pared by 5 bases and J by 6 bases, with 8 bases between. Germline lookup yields CDR1 SEHNR and CDR2 FQNEAQ (reference sequence). The CDR3 has 11 amino acids. CDR3 in amino acids: CASSTVGEQYF. CDR3 coding DNA: TGTGCCAGCAGCACTGTAGGCGAGCAGTACTTC. The full variable domain, completed using reference TRBV7-9 and TRBJ2-7, is DTGVSQNPRHKITKRGQNVTFRCDPISEHNRLYWYRQTLGQGPEFLTYFQNEAQLEKSRLLSDRFSAERPKGSFSTLEIQRTEQGDSAMYLCASSTVGEQYFGPGTRLTVT.

This clonotype was observed a few times. This rearrangement joins TRBV3-2 to TRBJ2-3; the table's TRBD2 call for D was not verified on the DNA. TRBV3-2 is labeled a pseudogene. The CDR3 sequence is 18 residues long. The CDR3 protein is CASSRGTSGGAILDTQYF. In nucleotides, the CDR3 is TGTGCCAGCAGCCGAGGGACTAGCGGGGGCGCCATTCTGGATACGCAGTATTTT.

This clonotype was seen only a few times. The chain is built from TRBV5-1 and TRBJ2-1; tentatively, D is TRBD2 (5 bases). CDR3 length equals 15 residues. From germline, CDR1 is SGHRS and CDR2 YFSETQ. V lost 1 base and J 4 bases, leaving 12 bases between the germline ends. This CDR3 is CASSLTVGGYNEQFF. CDR3 DNA sequence: TGCGCCAGCAGCTTGACAGTGGGCGGGTACAATGAGCAGTTCTTC.

The chain uses TRBV5-1 and TRBJ2-2; 12 nucleotides match TRBD2. The CDR3 totals 16 residues. J lost 7 bases, V lost 4 bases, and 8 bases had no gene match. In germline, CDR1 is SGHRS, CDR2 YFSETQ. CDR3 sequence (DNA): TGCGCCAGCAGCCTGACTAGCGGGGGCTCCCGCGGGGAGCTGTTTTTT. Its protein is CASSLTSGGSRGELFF.

In its sample, this clonotype was seen many times. The chain combines TRBV12-3 or TRBV12-4 with TRBJ2-1; 11 bases map to TRBD2. V was clipped by 6 bases and J by 9 bases; unmatched bases: 7. There are 14 residues in the CDR3. The CDR3 protein is CASSPGTSGSEQFF. The DNA of the CDR3 is TGTGCCAGCAGCCCAGGGACTAGCGGTAGTGAGCAGTTCTTC.

V gene TRBV7-9 combines with J gene TRBJ2-1; D may be TRBD1 (6 bases). V gave up 3 bases and J gave up 7 bases, with 13 bases separating them. Germline assignment: CDR1 SEHNR and CDR2 FQNEAQ (reference sequence). CDR3 size: 14 residues. The CDR3 sequence: CASSFPRGGNEQFF. The CDR3 region has the DNA TGTGCCAGCAGCTTCCCCCGAGGGGGTAATGAGCAGTTCTTC. The whole variable domain, remainder taken from reference TRBV7-9 and TRBJ2-1, is DTGVSQNPRHKITKRGQNVTFRCDPISEHNRLYWYRQTLGQGPEFLTYFQNEAQLEKSRLLSDRFSAERPKGSFSTLEIQRTEQGDSAMYLCASSFPRGGNEQFFGPGTRLTVL.

The V call is TRBV18, the J call TRBJ2-7; 7 positions match TRBD1. Trimming at V came to 6 bases and at J to 4 bases, leaving 9 bases not matched to a gene. The length of the CDR3 is 14 residues. Looked up from germline, CDR1 is KGHSH and CDR2 is LQKENI. CDR3 in DNA: TGTGCCAGCTCGCCGGGACAGAATTTGTACGAGCAGTACTTC. Translated, it gives CASSPGQNLYEQYF.

This clonotype was seen a handful of times. V usage is TRBV6-5 and J usage is TRBJ1-1; D is undetermined. Germline CDR1 and CDR2: MNHEY and SVGAGI. CDR3 length equals 14 residues. Trimming removed 3 bases from V and 3 bases from J, with 11 bases in between. In nucleotides, the CDR3 is TGTGCCAGCAGTTATAGCCCGGGCGACACTGAAGCTTTCTTT. It is translated as CASSYSPGDTEAFF.

This clonotype was seen a handful of times. This chain joins TRBV7-2 and TRBJ2-5; 9 bases line up with TRBD2. The CDR3 runs to 14 residues. Germline CDR1 SGHTA, CDR2 FQGNSA. J gave up 9 bases and V 2 bases, and 7 bases lay outside the gene matches. CDR3 sequence: CASSLMREGGAQYF. For the CDR3, the DNA is TGTGCCAGCAGCTTAATGCGGGAGGGGGGGGCCCAGTACTTC.

This clonotype was seen only once. Here the CDR3 reads CASSGRSGNIYVVQYF. For the CDR3, the DNA is TGTGCCAGCAGCGGTAGGTCAGGGAATATCTACGTTGTGCAGTACTTC. This rearrangement joins TRBV28 to TRBJ2-7, with a weak D call TRBD1 (5 bases). The CDR3 has 16 residues. Germline lookup yields CDR1 MDHEN and CDR2 SYDVKM. Trimming shortened V by 6 bases and J by 9 bases, and 27 bases separated the two germline ends.

V and J are TRBV5-5 and TRBJ2-5; 11 bases agree with TRBD1. Per the germline V gene, CDR1 is SGHKS and CDR2 is YYEKEE (reference sequence). This CDR3 comprises 15 residues. V lost 1 base to trimming and J lost 2 bases; unmatched junction nucleotides: 1. This CDR3 is CASSLRDRGQETQYF. In DNA, the CDR3 is TGTGCCAGCAGCTTGCGGGACAGGGGGCAAGAGACCCAGTACTTC.

This clonotype has at least ten counts. The V and J genes are TRBV6-2 or TRBV6-3 and TRBJ1-1; no clear D. Per germline, CDR1 MNHEY and CDR2 SVGEGT. V was clipped by 6 bases and J by 5 bases, with 16 bases between them. The CDR3 sequence is 14 residues long. The CDR3, as DNA: TGTGCCAGCAGCCCTCTTTCGGTCACTACTGAAGCTTTCTTT. Amino acid sequence: CASSPLSVTTEAFF.

The chain employs TRBV11-1 and TRBJ2-7; a possible D gene is TRBD1 (6 bases). V lost 3 bases to trimming and J lost 7 bases, with 19 bases between them. Per the germline V gene, CDR1 is SGHAT and CDR2 is FQDESV (reference sequence). CDR3 length: 15 amino acids. CDR3 DNA: TGTGCCAGCAGCTTTGCCGGGACACTCGGTGGGGAGCAGTACTTC. This encodes CASSFAGTLGGEQYF.